Sequencing of this T cell receptor (beta chain) was carried out in a study of identical twins. TCRdb fed the 5' RACE reads into MiXCR, producing one record per CDR3 protein. The sample carries fewer than 350,000 distinct CDR3 sequences, 8% to 9% recorded once. This clonotype showed up many times. Antigen: not known. Study-wide findings and caveats: The same donors were not followed; conclusions instead depended on cross-sectional statistical analysis.

J lost 7 bases, V lost 4 bases, and 11 bases had no gene match. This CDR3 has 15 amino acids. Germline-derived CDR1 and CDR2 are DFQATT and SNEGSKA (reference sequence). These data were likewise used in another study, on yellow fever vaccine responses in identical twins.

This chain joins TRBV20-1 and TRBJ2-1, with TRBD2 matching 9 bases. Specimen: memory (CD45RO+) T cells sorted from blood. This TCR came from a woman between 18 and 30 years old in good health. In nucleotides, the CDR3 is TGCAGTGCTAAGACTAGCGGACACCCATTGAATGAGCAGTTCTTC. Amino acids: CSAKTSGHPLNEQFF.